Each of the 19 T cell receptor beta chains below was sequenced from the same sample in a study of CXCR3-negative and CXCR3-positive naive CD8 T cells. Each TRB cDNA library was prepared by 5' RACE (with UMI labels). From the 5' RACE reads, TCRdb lists one entry per CDR3 protein and no DNA. Its clone listing holds around 40,000 distinct CDR3 sequences. The specimen was memory CD8+ T cells from blood. The receptors derive from a human donor in good health. Some clones in this sample may be carry-over from other donors' samples.

The chain uses TRBV21-1 and TRBJ2-7. TRBV21-1 is deemed a pseudogene. The CDR3 consists of 14 residues. The CDR3: CASSNRVVTYEQYF.

The genes are TRBV21-1 and TRBJ2-2. TRBV21-1 is a pseudogene locus. The CDR3 totals 17 residues. CDR3 loop: CASSKQWCQDFPWELFF.

The V and J genes are TRBV5-1 and TRBJ1-5; the D call of TRBD1 rests on TCRdb alone, since no DNA is present to check it. Germline V CDR1 and CDR2: SGHRS, YFSETQ. The CDR3 runs to 15 residues. This chain's CDR3 is CASSLTGSFNQPQHF.

J is TRBJ1-1 and V is TRBV6-2 or TRBV6-3. Germline V lookup: CDR1 MNHEY, CDR2 SVGEGT. The CDR3 length is 14 residues. CDR3 sequence reads: CASSLTELNTEAFF.

The gene calls are TRBV28 and TRBJ2-7; without DNA, the TCRdb call of TRBD1 cannot be checked. This CDR3 comprises 15 residues. Looked up from germline, CDR1 is MDHEN and CDR2 is SYDVKM. The CDR3 spells CASSLGSGGPYEQYF.

V usage is TRBV7-3 and J usage is TRBJ2-1; without DNA, the TCRdb call of TRBD1 cannot be checked. The CDR3 runs 13 residues. Germline lookup yields CDR1 SGHTA and CDR2 FQGTGA. CDR3: CASSLLGPGEQFF.

This chain connects TRBV15 to TRBJ2-5; without DNA, the TCRdb call of TRBD2 cannot be checked. Germline loops: CDR1 LNHNV, CDR2 YYDKDF (reference sequence). This CDR3 contains 17 residues. CDR3 sequence reads: CATSRGVRSGPQETQYF. Filled out from reference TRBV15 and TRBJ2-5, the complete variable domain reads DAMVIQNPRYQVTQFGKPVTLSCSQTLNHNVMYWYQQKSSQAPKLLFHYYDKDFNNEADTPDNFQSRRPNTSFCFLDIRSPGLGDTAMYLCATSRGVRSGPQETQYFGPGTRLLVL.

This chain connects TRBV20-1 to TRBJ2-7. CDR1 is DFQATT, CDR2 SNEGSKA, per germline (reference sequence). The CDR3 consists of 11 residues. The CDR3 loop reads CSAKASYEQYF.

CDR3 region: CASSQGTGQKNEKLFF. The rearrangement joins TRBV4-3 to TRBJ1-4; TCRdb indicates TRBD1, and absent DNA this call remains unverified. Germline values: CDR1 LGHNA, CDR2 YSLEER. The CDR3 contains 16 residues.

The chain is built from TRBV7-2 and TRBJ1-3. Germline V gene lookup returns CDR1 SGHTA and CDR2 FQGNSA. This CDR3 spans 15 amino acids. The CDR3 loop is CASSFGQSSGNTIYF.

The V call is TRBV7-2, the J call TRBJ1-2; TCRdb's D call, TRBD1, is unchecked because there is no DNA. Germline V gene lookup returns CDR1 SGHTA and CDR2 FQGNSA. The CDR3 consists of 13 residues. This chain's CDR3 is CASSSQGTLGYTF.

The CDR3 is CSVVSGITDTQYF. The chain carries TRBV29-1 and TRBJ2-3; the D call from TCRdb, TRBD2, cannot be confirmed without DNA. The CDR3 extends over 13 amino acids. Germline values: CDR1 SQVTM, CDR2 ANQGSEA.

V usage is TRBV20-1 and J usage is TRBJ2-1; the D call of TRBD1 rests on TCRdb alone, since no DNA is present to check it. CDR1 is DFQATT, CDR2 SNEGSKA, per germline (reference sequence). The CDR3 has 14 residues. CDR3 loop: CSARDFDRVNEQFF.

This chain links TRBV20-1 with TRBJ2-7; TCRdb's D call of TRBD2 is untestable without DNA. Germline assignment: CDR1 DFQATT and CDR2 SNEGSKA (reference sequence). This CDR3 has 14 amino acids. The CDR3 region is CSAEGGTYTYEQYF.

The chain has TRBV29-1 and TRBJ2-1; TCRdb selects TRBD2, and the lack of DNA leaves this call unchecked. Germline values: CDR1 SQVTM, CDR2 ANQGSEA. The CDR3 extends over 13 amino acids. The CDR3 reads CSVLAGAGNEQFF.

The chain recombines TRBV20-1 with TRBJ1-5. CDR3 length: 14 residues. CDR1 is DFQATT and CDR2 is SNEGSKA in the germline V gene (reference sequence). CDR3 amino acids: CSARDKRRTQPQHF.

The rearrangement joins TRBV7-2 to TRBJ2-7; TCRdb selects TRBD1, and the lack of DNA leaves this call unchecked. The CDR3 has 18 residues. CDR1 and CDR2 (germline): SGHTA, FQGNSA. The CDR3 here is CASSSNPFPGQGTNEQYF.

The rearrangement uses TRBV13 and TRBJ2-5; the TCRdb D gene call, TRBD1, has no DNA to confirm it. The germline gives CDR1 PRHDT, CDR2 FYEKMQ (reference sequence). The CDR3 covers 14 residues. The CDR3 reads CASSPRGSGETQYF.

V usage is TRBV6-2 or TRBV6-3 and J usage is TRBJ1-1. The CDR3 totals 13 residues. Per the germline V gene, CDR1 is MNHEY and CDR2 is SVGEGT. Here the CDR3 reads CASSYLSVQLTFF.